The clone carrying this TCR beta chain appeared many times. This CDR3 contains 10 residues. The V and J ends lost 5 bases and 12 bases respectively, with 10 bases between them. TCRdb fed the 5' RACE reads into MiXCR, producing one record per CDR3 protein. The sample lists about 210,000 distinct CDR3 sequences, roughly 3.3% occurring once. The data belong to a study of T cells after yellow fever vaccination. The rearrangement links TRBV12-3 or TRBV12-4 to TRBJ1-1; the D gene is possibly TRBD1 (5 bases). The clonotype was recovered from a man in his late teens or twenties who received the YFV17D yellow fever vaccine. This specimen consisted of CD4+ T cells sorted from PBMCs, obtained 10 days after the yellow fever booster vaccination. Here the CDR3 reads CASSLGGTFF. The CDR3 nucleotides read TGTGCCAGCAGTCTCGGGGGTACTTTCTTT.